These T cell receptor beta chains were read from a single sample in a study of blood T cell repertoires in COVID-19. Libraries were prepared by immunoSEQ multiplex PCR; TCRdb keeps only in-frame clonotypes and omits some of them. The sample shows 350,000 to 500,000 clones, about 88% of them seen only once. Material: PBMCs or T cells enriched from blood (not recorded which). The receptors come from a woman younger than 35 who had been exposed to COVID-19. CDR3s include the opening cysteine and the closing phenylalanine or tryptophan.

v_gene | CDR3aa
TRBV15 | CATSTRGGGAETQYF
TRBV6-5 | CASSYIRGETQYF
TRBV28 | CASSFGGYQETQYF
TRBV3-1/TRBV3-2 | CASSHGGLRTDTQYF
TRBV5-1 | CASSLGQMNTEAFF
TRBV3-1/TRBV3-2 | CASSQDLLGQGFEQYF
TRBV13 | CASSLPLGGQGGGYTF
TRBV6-5 | CASCNRAPPDTQYF
TRBV3-1/TRBV3-2 | CASSQQTGGGQPQHF
TRBV6-5 | CASIPSGGSTDTQYF
TRBV7-2 | CASTGAVAGNWEQFF
TRBV7-9 | CASSLASDRVYEQYF
TRBV18 | CASSPRQGGTEAFF
TRBV7-2 | CASSLAPNSQRETQYF
TRBV28 | CASSSQGDNQPQHF
TRBV12-3/TRBV12-4 | CASSYSQDEQFF
TRBV7-3 | CASSLSRGTDTQYF
TRBV28 | CASSSMGQGGSPLHF
TRBV7-8 | CASSPQGAEGYTF
TRBV5-1 | CASSLTDRGLRDTEAFF
TRBV9 | CASSPLGGGKYEQYF
TRBV19 | CASRRRGMNSPLHF
TRBV11-3 | CASSRDRASYEQYF
TRBV18 | CASSPPGSGIGETQYF
TRBV12-3/TRBV12-4 | CASSLRVSTEAFF
TRBV7-9 | CASSFGVRGSYNEQFF
TRBV19 | CASTPGRGDNEKLFF
TRBV4-3 | CASSPLGRGSYNEQFF
TRBV7-9 | CASRPPPGGANSPLHF
TRBV29-1 | CSVRPGLGSYEQYF
TRBV19 | CASSRGYGYTF
TRBV6-5 | CASSYLQGDEQYF
TRBV28 | CASKQLAAYNEQFF
TRBV28 | CASNPPLAGDGEQYF
TRBV4-3 | CASSQDPRVLGGYTF
TRBV5-1 | CASSSGQISNTGELFF
TRBV23-1 | CVSISDQGWTGTGELFF
TRBV5-1 | CASSSVWGDTDTQYF
TRBV3-1/TRBV3-2 | CASSPRLERGGNRVGGNEQFF
TRBV3-1/TRBV3-2 | CASSQDLTGLVNEQFF
TRBV28 | CASSGEGRGTPNTEAFF
TRBV18 | CASSPPKLQADTQYF
TRBV9 | CASSVEPGTVGYTF
TRBV27 | CASSLDGTTYGYTF
TRBV15 | CATSRETTGYYGYTF
TRBV28 | CASSRLSGSTYNEQFF
TRBV11-2 | CASSRGTGSYGYTF
TRBV7-9 | CASSVRDRAAYEQYF
TRBV11-1 | CASSSMDRGNSPLHF
TRBV28 | CASIAFPAGGTVAF
TRBV6-2/TRBV6-3 | CASSTRTGRSNEKLFF
TRBV15 | CATSLTRGRRVLDPNTIYF
TRBV28 | CASTGTGGKNTIYF
TRBV4-2 | CASSQAQGKVDEQYF
TRBV4-3 | CASSQDPRRGEKLFF